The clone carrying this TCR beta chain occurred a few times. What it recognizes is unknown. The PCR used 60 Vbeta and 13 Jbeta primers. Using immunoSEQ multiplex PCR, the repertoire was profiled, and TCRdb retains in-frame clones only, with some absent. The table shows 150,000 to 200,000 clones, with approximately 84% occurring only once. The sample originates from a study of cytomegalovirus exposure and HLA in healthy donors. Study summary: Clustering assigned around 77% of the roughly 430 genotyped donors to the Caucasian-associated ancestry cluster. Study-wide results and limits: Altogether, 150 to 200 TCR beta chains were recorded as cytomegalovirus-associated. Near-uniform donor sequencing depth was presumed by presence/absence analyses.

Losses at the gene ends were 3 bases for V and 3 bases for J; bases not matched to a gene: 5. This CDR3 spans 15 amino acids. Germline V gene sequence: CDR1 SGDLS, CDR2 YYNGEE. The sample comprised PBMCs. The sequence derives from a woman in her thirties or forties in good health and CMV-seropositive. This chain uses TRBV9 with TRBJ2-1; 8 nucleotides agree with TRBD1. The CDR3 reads CASSDRGTGYNEQFF. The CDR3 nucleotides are TGTGCCAGCAGCGATAGGGGGACAGGCTACAATGAGCAGTTCTTC.